This T cell receptor beta chain was sequenced during a study of shared clonotypes between healthy human individuals. The CDR3 is 15 amino acids. The V gene end was trimmed by 10 bases and the J gene end by 2 bases; junction bases not matched to a gene: 13. The V gene's germline CDR1 is ENHRY and CDR2 SYGVKD. Sequenced by immunoSEQ multiplex PCR; TCRdb stores in-frame clones only, minus some. The sample consists of fewer than 650,000 clones, roughly four fifths of them appearing once. Participating donors were healthy, HIV-negative adults free of recent acute infections or vaccinations. Sequencing was performed on PBMCs. The sequence derives from a woman in her 40s in good health. Some clones in this sample may be carry-over from other donors' samples. The rearrangement links TRBV10-3 to TRBJ2-5, with 7 bases lining up with TRBD1. CDR3 region: CATSWSGQSQETQYF. The DNA of the CDR3 is TGTGCCACGTCCTGGTCGGGACAGTCTCAAGAGACCCAGTACTTC.